This passage covers 18 T cell receptor beta chains from one sample sequenced in a study of OX40 agonist ivuxolimab in advanced cancers. The library relied on the immunoSEQ multiplex PCR assay. Drawn from immuneACCESS, this table holds only the in-frame rearrangements with V and J called that TCRdb kept. Clones are partly lost; checked studies trace under half to an unresolved V gene and leave the rest unexplained. The sample contains about 17,000 clones, approximately 83% of them found a single time. Together, the top ten hold about 31% of the sample. Sequences were derived from CD4+ or CD8+ T cells sorted from blood, sampled in a trial of the OX40 agonist ivuxolimab. The source of these receptors is an adult with an advanced solid tumor such as melanoma, head and neck, liver or kidney cancer.

The chain carries TRBV6-4 and TRBJ2-1; maybe TRBD2 (5 bases). CDR1 is MRHNA and CDR2 is SNTAGT in the germline V gene. The CDR3 runs 15 residues. Trimming took off 2 bases at V and 0 bases at J, with 8 bases between the two ends. CDR3 sequence reads: CASSDVGASYNEQFF. The CDR3 nucleotides read TGTGCCAGCAGTGACGTGGGAGCCTCCTACAATGAGCAGTTCTTC.

This clone turned up a few times. The chain uses TRBV28 and TRBJ2-1; a possible D gene is TRBD2 (6 bases). This CDR3 comprises 14 residues. The ends were cut back, 6 bases at V and 6 bases at J, with 15 bases in the middle. Germline loops: CDR1 MDHEN, CDR2 SYDVKM. CDR3 nucleotides: TGTGCCAGCAGACTCCCTGGCGGGATCAATGAGCAGTTCTTC. Protein: CASRLPGGINEQFF.

The chain couples TRBV9 to TRBJ2-1; 12 bases agree with TRBD2. V lost 2 bases, J lost 10 bases, and 1 base stayed unmatched. Germline-derived CDR1 and CDR2 are SGDLS and YYNGEE. This CDR3 has 13 amino acids. CDR3 DNA: TGTGCCAGCAGCGTGGGGACTAGCGGGGAGCAGTTCTTC. Translation: CASSVGTSGEQFF.

This clone was counted only a few times. This chain connects TRBV29-1 to TRBJ2-3, with D uncertain. Trimming stripped 6 bases from V and 5 bases from J, with 21 bases between. Germline V gene sequence: CDR1 SQVTM, CDR2 ANQGSEA. CDR3 size: 15 residues. For the CDR3, the DNA is TGCAGCGTGGTTCCAGGCACATTAAATATAGATACGCAGTATTTT. Amino acid sequence: CSVVPGTLNIDTQYF.

The chain employs TRBV11-2 and TRBJ2-1; 7 bases match TRBD2. The germline V gene has CDR1 SGHAT and CDR2 FQNNGV. CDR3 length: 17 residues. Trimming cost V 1 base and J 3 bases; bases outside gene matches: 9. In nucleotides, the CDR3 is TGTGCCAGCAGCTTAGTGTACGCGAGCGGGGTCTACAATGAGCAGTTCTTC. Translation gives CASSLVYASGVYNEQFF.

The chain uses TRBV11-3 and TRBJ2-7; a weak D match, TRBD1 (6 bases). This CDR3 contains 15 residues. Trimming removed 4 bases at V and 1 base at J, with 14 bases between. Germline V lookup: CDR1 SGHNT, CDR2 YENEEA. Here the CDR3 reads CASSSRQEPSYEQYF. The CDR3 nucleotides read TGTGCCAGCAGCTCAAGACAGGAACCGTCCTACGAGCAGTACTTC.

V usage is TRBV7-9 and J usage is TRBJ2-1; 14 nucleotides agree with TRBD2. Germline lookup yields CDR1 SEHNR and CDR2 FQNEAQ (reference sequence). Trimming at V came to 2 bases and at J to 3 bases, leaving 6 bases not matched to a gene. The CDR3 sequence is 18 residues long. The CDR3 protein is CASSLRGLAGDYYNEQFF. The CDR3, as DNA: TGTGCCAGCAGCTTAAGGGGACTAGCGGGGGACTACTACAATGAGCAGTTCTTC.

The chain is built from TRBV19 and TRBJ1-5, with D maybe TRBD1 (6 bases). Trimming removed 7 bases from V and 1 base from J, with 14 bases in between. The CDR3 covers 15 residues. Germline CDR1 LNHDA, CDR2 SQIVND (reference sequence). The CDR3 reads CASNFGGQSNQPQHF. The CDR3 DNA follows: TGTGCCAGTAATTTTGGGGGGCAAAGCAATCAGCCCCAGCATTTT.

The CDR3 region is CASSLAGTVTGELFF. CDR3 DNA: TGTGCCAGCAGTTTAGCCGGGACTGTCACCGGGGAGCTGTTTTTT. V gene TRBV27 combines with J gene TRBJ2-2; D is possibly TRBD2 (6 bases). Germline V gene sequence: CDR1 MNHEY, CDR2 SMNVEV (reference sequence). Between the trimmed V and J ends, which lost 2 bases and 4 bases, there was a span of 11 bases. CDR3 size: 15 residues.

The CDR3 region has the DNA TGTGCCAGCAGTTACGGGTCAGGGGGGACCCAGTACTTC. It is translated as CASSYGSGGTQYF. This chain uses TRBV6-5 with TRBJ2-5, with 7 bases aligning to TRBD1. Germline V CDR1 and CDR2: MNHEY, SVGAGI. V shed 2 bases, J shed 7 bases, and the junction held 4 bases outside the gene matches. This CDR3 comprises 13 residues.

A single count supports this clone. V usage is TRBV6-5 and J usage is TRBJ1-1; D not certain. The CDR3 spans 15 residues. V was trimmed by 0 bases and J by 0 bases, leaving 8 bases between them. The germline gives CDR1 MNHEY, CDR2 SVGAGI. Here the CDR3 reads CASSYSVQVNTEAFF. Written as DNA, the CDR3 is TGTGCCAGCAGTTACTCAGTCCAGGTGAACACTGAAGCTTTCTTT.

J is TRBJ1-5 and V is TRBV6-5; D is perhaps TRBD1 (5 bases). This CDR3 comprises 15 residues. V lost 6 bases to trimming and J lost 2 bases, with 14 bases between them. Germline V lookup: CDR1 MNHEY, CDR2 SVGAGI. CDR3 region: CASRFELRGNQPQHF. Here the CDR3 DNA reads TGTGCCAGCAGGTTCGAGCTCAGGGGCAATCAGCCCCAGCATTTT.

V is TRBV28 and J is TRBJ1-4; 8 bases align to TRBD1. V dropped 0 bases and J dropped 0; count of bases not matched to a gene: 15. The CDR3 runs to 21 residues. The germline V gene encodes CDR1 MDHEN and CDR2 SYDVKM. As DNA, the CDR3 is TGTGCCAGCAGTTTATGGGTCGGGACAGGAAAAAATCCTGCAACTAATGAAAAACTGTTTTTT. Translation gives CASSLWVGTGKNPATNEKLFF.

The chain has TRBV29-1 and TRBJ2-1; the D is unclear. V lost 5 bases, J lost 4 bases, and 9 bases lay in between. This CDR3 is 12 amino acids long. Germline loops: CDR1 SQVTM, CDR2 ANQGSEA. The CDR3 protein is CSVPARYNEQFF. The CDR3 region has the DNA TGCAGCGTTCCAGCCCGGTACAATGAGCAGTTCTTC.

This clone was seen more than once but under ten times. CDR3 nucleotides: TGTGCCTGGTTTCAGAACACTGAAGCTTTCTTT. Its protein product is CAWFQNTEAFF. The J gene is TRBJ1-1, the V gene TRBV30; unclear D gene. V was pared by 5 bases and J by 1 base, with 5 bases between. Germline assignment: CDR1 GTSNPN and CDR2 SVGIG (reference sequence). The CDR3 runs 11 residues.

This chain uses TRBV28 with TRBJ2-1; D might be TRBD1 or TRBD2, each matching 5 bases. Between the trimmed V and J ends, which lost 3 bases and 0 bases, there was a span of 30 bases. Germline CDR1 and CDR2: MDHEN and SYDVKM. This CDR3 has 22 amino acids. Here the CDR3 reads CASSFFFSSGTSERSSYNEQFF. CDR3 nucleotides: TGTGCCAGCAGTTTCTTTTTCTCTTCCGGGACCTCGGAACGAAGCTCCTACAATGAGCAGTTCTTC.

The J gene is TRBJ2-2, the V gene TRBV7-9; TRBD1 matches at 8 bases. V dropped 3 bases and J dropped 2; count of bases not matched to a gene: 5. Germline V lookup: CDR1 SEHNR, CDR2 FQNEAQ (reference sequence). The CDR3 runs 16 residues. The DNA for the CDR3 is TGTGCCAGCAGCTTTTTGGGACAGGAAAACACCGGGGAGCTGTTTTTT. This translates into CASSFLGQENTGELFF. The full variable domain, rest sourced from reference TRBV7-9 and TRBJ2-2, is DTGVSQNPRHKITKRGQNVTFRCDPISEHNRLYWYRQTLGQGPEFLTYFQNEAQLEKSRLLSDRFSAERPKGSFSTLEIQRTEQGDSAMYLCASSFLGQENTGELFFGEGSRLTVL.

The J gene is TRBJ1-1, the V gene TRBV14; D is possibly TRBD1 (6 bases). Trimming shortened V by 4 bases and J by 2 bases, and 8 bases separated the two germline ends. Germline V gene lookup returns CDR1 SGHDN and CDR2 FVKESK. The CDR3 spans 13 residues. The CDR3 nucleotides are TGTGCCAGCAGCCGGACAGCTAACACTGAAGCTTTCTTT. It translates to CASSRTANTEAFF.